This T cell receptor beta chain emerged from a study of blood T cell repertoires in COVID-19. Whole-study context: COVID-19 samples collected from the United States, Italy and Spain covered acute and convalescent phases. T cells, B-cell-depleted T cells, or PBMCs supplied cDNA or gDNA.

Libraries were prepared by immunoSEQ multiplex PCR; TCRdb keeps only in-frame clonotypes and omits some of them. The sample holds 150,000 to 200,000 clones, about 86% seen once. The germline V gene has CDR1 LGHDT and CDR2 YNNKEL (reference sequence). This CDR3 has 17 residues. With V trimmed by 5 bases and J by 2 bases, 13 bases remained unmatched. V gene TRBV3-1 (or the pseudogene TRBV3-2) combines with J gene TRBJ2-3, with 7 nucleotides matching TRBD2. This TCR derives from a man aged 18 to 30 with acute or convalescent COVID-19. Sequencing used peripheral blood. CDR3: CASSLRGQRGPTDTQYF. CDR3 nucleotide sequence: TGTGCCAGCAGCTTACGGGGCCAGCGGGGACCCACAGATACGCAGTATTTT.